A single sample is the source of the 16 T cell receptor beta chains below, sequenced in a study of response to subunit inactivated influenza vaccine. TCRdb analysed the RT-PCR reads with MiXCR anew, one entry per CDR3 protein. The sample gives 590,000 or so distinct CDR3 sequences, 12% to 15% of which show up once; 7.6% is in the top ten. Here the sequenced sample was PBMCs from blood, taken 14 to 15 days before vaccination. These receptors were obtained from a man over 45 who received an inactivated influenza vaccine.

This clonotype was seen more than once but under ten times. J is TRBJ2-4 and V is TRBV20-1, with 7 bases identical to TRBD2. The CDR3 length is 12 residues. Germline values: CDR1 DFQATT, CDR2 SNEGSKA (reference sequence). V trimming: 1 base; J trimming: 9 bases; junction bases outside the gene matches: 3. CDR3 residues: CSARAERGIQYF. In nucleotides, the CDR3 is TGCAGTGCTAGAGCCGAGCGGGGCATTCAGTACTTC.

This clonotype showed up just a few times. The rearrangement uses TRBV11-2 and TRBJ2-7; D is perhaps TRBD1 (6 bases). The CDR3 is made up of 17 amino acids. CDR1 and CDR2 (germline): SGHAT, FQNNGV. V dropped 5 bases and J dropped 3 bases, with 23 bases sitting between them. In DNA form, the CDR3 reads TGTGCCAGCAGCCCGAGGGGCAGGGGTTCTCCCTACTACGAGCAGTACTTC. It specifies CASSPRGRGSPYYEQYF. The full variable domain, with the rest looked up from reference TRBV11-2 and TRBJ2-7, is EAGVAQSPRYKIIEKRQSVAFWCNPISGHATLYWYQQILGQGPKLLIQFQNNGVVDDSQLPKDRFSAERLKGVDSTLKIQPAKLEDSAVYLCASSPRGRGSPYYEQYFGPGTRLTVT.

This chain connects TRBV5-5 to TRBJ2-7; D is perhaps TRBD2 (6 bases). The CDR3 contains 15 residues. Germline lookup yields CDR1 SGHKS and CDR2 YYEKEE (reference sequence). V lost 2 bases, J lost 0 bases, and 12 bases lay in between. CDR3 DNA sequence: TGTGCCAGCAGCTTACTGCCCGGGAGCTCCTACGAGCAGTACTTC. As protein: CASSLLPGSSYEQYF.

In this sample, this clonotype turned up a few times. One junction end does not reproduce the germline sequence, and a read error may be involved. The chain is built from TRBV6-5 and TRBJ2-1, with 9 bases that match TRBD2. Germline V gene lookup returns CDR1 MNHEY and CDR2 SVGAGI. This CDR3 is built from 12 residues. The CDR3 sequence: CASSPSGGPTIF. The CDR3 DNA reads TGTGCCAGCAGCCCCAGCGGGGGGCCCACGATCTTC.

This clonotype was seen at least ten times. The chain employs TRBV12-3 or TRBV12-4 and TRBJ2-2, with 10 bases matching TRBD2. The CDR3 loop spans 14 amino acids. The V gene end was trimmed by 7 bases and the J gene end by 7 bases; junction bases not matched to a gene: 6. The CDR3 region has the DNA TGTGCCAGCAAAGGACTAGCGGTTAACGGGGAGCTGTTTTTT. Protein product: CASKGLAVNGELFF.

This clonotype was seen a few times. The chain has TRBV7-9 and TRBJ1-1, with no clear D. The CDR3 spans 12 residues. Trimming removed 6 bases at V and 2 bases at J, with 7 bases between. The germline V gene has CDR1 SEHNR and CDR2 FQNEAQ (reference sequence). As DNA, the CDR3 is TGTGCCAGCAGGAACTACAACACTGAAGCTTTCTTT. Residues: CASRNYNTEAFF.

This clonotype was counted only a few times. The gene calls are TRBV5-8 and TRBJ2-7, with D hard to call. V shed 0 bases and J shed 2 bases, with 12 bases lying between them. Germline V gives CDR1 SGHTS, CDR2 YDEGEE. The CDR3 consists of 15 residues. The CDR3 DNA follows: TGTGCCAGCAGCTTGGCAGCTCCGGCTACCTACGAGCAGTACTTC. Translation gives CASSLAAPATYEQYF.

The rearrangement links TRBV6-2 or TRBV6-3 to TRBJ2-7; D may match TRBD1 or TRBD2 (5 bases each). Trimming shortened V by 10 bases and J by 3 bases, and 19 bases separated the two germline ends. Germline CDR1 MNHEY, CDR2 SVGEGT. The CDR3 is 14 amino acids. The CDR3 reads CATRSGRFNYEQYF. The DNA for the CDR3 is TGTGCCACCCGGTCAGGGAGATTTAACTACGAGCAGTACTTC.

A note on this clonotype: The junction does not match germline at one end; this may be a read error. The chain has TRBV12-3 or TRBV12-4 and TRBJ1-1; D is possibly TRBD1 (5 bases). CDR3 size: 14 residues. The CDR3 sequence is CASTLRGVNTEASF. The CDR3 nucleotides are TGTGCCAGCACCTTACGGGGGGTGAACACTGAAGCTTCCTTT.

The gene calls are TRBV29-1 and TRBJ2-7; 7 bases are a match to TRBD2. This CDR3 contains 16 residues. V lost 0 bases to trimming and J lost 1 base; unmatched junction nucleotides: 9. Germline-derived CDR1 and CDR2 are SQVTM and ANQGSEA. The CDR3 DNA sequence: TGCAGCGTTGAAGATCAGGCTAGCGGAAAATCCTACGAGCAGTACTTC. It is translated as CSVEDQASGKSYEQYF.

V and J are TRBV20-1 and TRBJ2-3; no reliable D call. The V end lost 5 bases, the J end lost 10 bases, and 22 bases lay between the germline ends. The germline V gene encodes CDR1 DFQATT and CDR2 SNEGSKA (reference sequence). This CDR3 is 14 amino acids long. CDR3 residues: CSASTGTLAEAQYF. The CDR3 DNA is TGCAGTGCTTCGACCGGAACCTTAGCAGAAGCGCAGTATTTT.

The rearrangement joins TRBV7-2 to TRBJ2-5, with TRBD2 matching over 8 bases. The CDR3 is 15 residues long. The trim removed 0 bases at V and 5 bases at J, leaving 5 bases unmatched. The V gene's germline CDR1 is SGHTA and CDR2 FQGNSA. The chain's CDR3 is CASSLALAGWETQYF. CDR3 sequence (DNA): TGTGCCAGCAGCTTAGCTCTAGCGGGCTGGGAGACCCAGTACTTC.

A few counts support this clonotype. The rearrangement joins TRBV20-1 to TRBJ1-2; TRBD1 agrees at 11 bases. Unmatched junction bases numbered 14, after V lost 5 bases and J lost 3 bases. Germline loops: CDR1 DFQATT, CDR2 SNEGSKA (reference sequence). The CDR3 has 17 residues. The CDR3 loop is CSARSGTGGSPYYGYTF. For the CDR3, the DNA is TGCAGTGCTCGAAGCGGGACAGGGGGATCACCTTACTATGGCTACACCTTC.

This clonotype was counted only a few times. V is TRBV6-1 and J is TRBJ1-1, with 8 bases aligning to TRBD1. The CDR3 covers 15 residues. In germline, CDR1 is MNHNS, CDR2 SASEGT. The junction had 13 bases not matched to a gene; V was cut back by 6 bases and J by 7 bases. CDR3 protein: CASRWTGQGGGEAFF. Written as DNA, the CDR3 is TGTGCCAGCAGATGGACTGGACAGGGTGGCGGTGAAGCTTTCTTT.

The table lists this clonotype with a few counts. The chain joins TRBV9 to TRBJ1-1; 7 positions agree with TRBD1. The trim removed 5 bases at V and 6 bases at J, leaving 7 bases unmatched. From germline, CDR1 is SGDLS and CDR2 YYNGEE. The CDR3 is made up of 13 amino acids. Here the CDR3 reads CASRNGQGAEAFF. In DNA, the CDR3 is TGTGCCAGCAGGAACGGCCAGGGGGCTGAAGCTTTCTTT.

This clonotype was detected a few times. The V call is TRBV6-1, the J call TRBJ2-6; D remains unclear. The CDR3 consists of 15 residues. V lost 7 bases to trimming and J lost 0 bases, with 10 bases between them. Germline V lookup: CDR1 MNHNS, CDR2 SASEGT. CDR3 region: CASTEKYSGANVLTF. The CDR3 DNA follows: TGTGCCAGCACTGAGAAGTACTCTGGGGCCAACGTCCTGACTTTC.